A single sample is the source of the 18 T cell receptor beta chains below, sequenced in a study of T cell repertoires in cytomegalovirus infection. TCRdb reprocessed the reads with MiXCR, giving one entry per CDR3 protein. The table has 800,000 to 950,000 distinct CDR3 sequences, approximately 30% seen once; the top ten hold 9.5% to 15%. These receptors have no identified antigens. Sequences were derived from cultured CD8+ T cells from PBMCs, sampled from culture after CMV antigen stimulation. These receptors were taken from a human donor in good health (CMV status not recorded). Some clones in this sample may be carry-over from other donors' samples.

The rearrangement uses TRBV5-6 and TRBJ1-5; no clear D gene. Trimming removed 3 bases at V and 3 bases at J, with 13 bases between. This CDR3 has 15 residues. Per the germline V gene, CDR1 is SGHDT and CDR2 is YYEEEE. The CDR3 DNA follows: TGTGCCAGCAGCTCTCTAGAAGCTTCCAATCAGCCCCAGCATTTT. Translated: CASSSLEASNQPQHF.

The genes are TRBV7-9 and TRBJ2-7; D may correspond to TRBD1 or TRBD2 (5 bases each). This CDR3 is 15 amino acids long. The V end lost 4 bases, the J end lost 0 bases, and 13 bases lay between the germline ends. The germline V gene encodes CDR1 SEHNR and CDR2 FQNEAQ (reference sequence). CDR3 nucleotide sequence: TGTGCCAGCAGCTCCTCAGGGAGAAGCTCCTACGAGCAGTACTTC. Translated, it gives CASSSSGRSSYEQYF.

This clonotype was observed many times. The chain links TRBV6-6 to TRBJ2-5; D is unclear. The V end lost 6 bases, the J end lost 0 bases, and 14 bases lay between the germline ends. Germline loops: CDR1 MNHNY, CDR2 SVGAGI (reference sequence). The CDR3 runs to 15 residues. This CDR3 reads CASSPGSPYQETQYF. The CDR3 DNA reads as TGTGCCAGCAGCCCCGGATCGCCGTACCAAGAGACCCAGTACTTC.

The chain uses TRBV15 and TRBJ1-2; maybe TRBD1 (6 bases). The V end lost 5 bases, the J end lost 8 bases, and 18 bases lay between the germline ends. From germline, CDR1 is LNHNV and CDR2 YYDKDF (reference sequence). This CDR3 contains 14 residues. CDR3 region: CATSDRTGMKGYTF. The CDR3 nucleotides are TGTGCCACCAGCGACCGTACAGGGATGAAGGGCTACACCTTC.

The CDR3 sequence is CASSMSIYNEQFF. DNA of the CDR3: TGTGCCAGCAGTATGAGTATTTACAATGAGCAGTTCTTC. The chain couples TRBV12-3 or TRBV12-4 to TRBJ2-1; no reliable D call. Trimming pared 5 bases from V and 4 bases from J, leaving 9 bases between. The CDR3 sequence is 13 residues long.

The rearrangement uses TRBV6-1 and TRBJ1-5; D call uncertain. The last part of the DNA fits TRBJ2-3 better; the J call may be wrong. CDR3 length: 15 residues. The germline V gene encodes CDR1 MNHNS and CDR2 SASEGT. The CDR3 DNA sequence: TGTGCCAGCAGTGAAATTGCAGATAGCAATCAGCCCCAGTATTTT. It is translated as CASSEIADSNQPQYF.

The CDR3 protein is CASTSSRSAGSRGYEQYV. CDR3 DNA sequence: TGTGCCAGCACCTCATCCCGATCGGCAGGGTCCAGGGGATACGAGCAGTACGTC. The rearrangement links TRBV28 to TRBJ2-7, with D perhaps TRBD1 (6 bases). Trimming left V 7 bases short and J 4 bases short, with 29 bases between. The germline gives CDR1 MDHEN, CDR2 SYDVKM. This CDR3 contains 18 residues.

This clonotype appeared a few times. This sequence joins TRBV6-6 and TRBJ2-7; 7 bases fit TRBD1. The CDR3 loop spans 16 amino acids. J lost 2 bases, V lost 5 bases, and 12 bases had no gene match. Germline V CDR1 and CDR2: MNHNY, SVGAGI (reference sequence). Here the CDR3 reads CASSTTGARGTYEQYF. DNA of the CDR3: TGTGCCAGCAGTACCACAGGGGCCAGGGGCACCTACGAGCAGTACTTC.

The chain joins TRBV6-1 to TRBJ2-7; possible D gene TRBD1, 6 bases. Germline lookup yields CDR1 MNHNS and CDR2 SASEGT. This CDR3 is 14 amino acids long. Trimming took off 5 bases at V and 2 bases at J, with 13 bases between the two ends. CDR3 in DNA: TGTGCCAGCAGTTCCAGGGGCACGGCCTACGAGCAGTACTTC. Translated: CASSSRGTAYEQYF.

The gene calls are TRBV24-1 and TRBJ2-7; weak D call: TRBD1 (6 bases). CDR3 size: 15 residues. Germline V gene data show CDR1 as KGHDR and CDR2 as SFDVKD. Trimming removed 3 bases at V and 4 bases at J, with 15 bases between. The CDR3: CATSDLGTRGYEQYF. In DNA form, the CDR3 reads TGTGCCACCAGTGATCTAGGGACAAGGGGTTACGAGCAGTACTTC.

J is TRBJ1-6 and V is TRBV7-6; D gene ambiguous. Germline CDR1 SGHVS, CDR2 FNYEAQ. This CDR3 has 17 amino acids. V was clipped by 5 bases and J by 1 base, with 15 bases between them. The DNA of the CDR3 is TGTGCCAGCAGCCCGTTCCCACTAGGGTCCTATAATTCACCCCTCCACTTT. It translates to CASSPFPLGSYNSPLHF. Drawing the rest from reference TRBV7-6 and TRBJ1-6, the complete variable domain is GAGVSQSPRYKVTKRGQDVALRCDPISGHVSLYWYRQALGQGPEFLTYFNYEAQQDKSGLPNDRFSAERPEGSISTLTIQRTEQRDSAMYRCASSPFPLGSYNSPLHFGNGTRLTVT.

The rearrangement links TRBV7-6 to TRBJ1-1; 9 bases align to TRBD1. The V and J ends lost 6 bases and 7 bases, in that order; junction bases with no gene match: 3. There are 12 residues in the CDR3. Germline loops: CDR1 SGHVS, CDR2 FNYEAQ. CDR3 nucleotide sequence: TGTGCCAGCAGGACAGGGGGTTTTGAAGCTTTCTTT. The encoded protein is CASRTGGFEAFF. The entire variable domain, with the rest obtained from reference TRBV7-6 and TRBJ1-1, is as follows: GAGVSQSPRYKVTKRGQDVALRCDPISGHVSLYWYRQALGQGPEFLTYFNYEAQQDKSGLPNDRFSAERPEGSISTLTIQRTEQRDSAMYRCASRTGGFEAFFGQGTRLTVV.

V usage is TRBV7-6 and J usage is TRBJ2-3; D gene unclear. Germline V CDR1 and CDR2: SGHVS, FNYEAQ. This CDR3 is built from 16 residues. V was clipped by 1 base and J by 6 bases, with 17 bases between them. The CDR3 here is CASSLEGYPPRDTQYF. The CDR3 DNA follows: TGTGCCAGCAGCTTAGAGGGCTACCCACCTCGGGATACGCAGTATTTT.

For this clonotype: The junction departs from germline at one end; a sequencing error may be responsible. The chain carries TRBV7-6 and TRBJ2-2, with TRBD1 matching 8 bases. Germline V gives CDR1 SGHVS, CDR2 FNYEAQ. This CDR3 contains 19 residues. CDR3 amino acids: CVSSLAWFGQGPNTGELFF. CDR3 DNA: TGTGTCAGCAGCTTAGCGTGGTTTGGACAGGGACCGAACACCGGGGAGCTGTTTTTT. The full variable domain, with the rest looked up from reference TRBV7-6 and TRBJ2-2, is GAGVSQSPRYKVTKRGQDVALRCDPISGHVSLYWYRQALGQGPEFLTYFNYEAQQDKSGLPNDRFSAERPEGSISTLTIQRTEQRDSAMYRCVSSLAWFGQGPNTGELFFGEGSRLTVL.

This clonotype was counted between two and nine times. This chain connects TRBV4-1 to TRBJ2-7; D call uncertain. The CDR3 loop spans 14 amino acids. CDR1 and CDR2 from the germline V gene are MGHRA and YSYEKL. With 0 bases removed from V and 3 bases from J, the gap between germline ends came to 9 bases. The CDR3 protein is CASSQEAPLYEQYF. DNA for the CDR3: TGCGCCAGCAGCCAAGAGGCACCCCTCTACGAGCAGTACTTC.

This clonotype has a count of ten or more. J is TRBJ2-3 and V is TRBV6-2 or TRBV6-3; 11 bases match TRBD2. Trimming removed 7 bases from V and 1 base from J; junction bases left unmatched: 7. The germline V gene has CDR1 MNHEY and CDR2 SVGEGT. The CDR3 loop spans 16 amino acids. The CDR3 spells CASNLAGGHRTDTQYF. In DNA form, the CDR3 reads TGTGCCAGCAATCTAGCGGGGGGACACCGCACAGATACGCAGTATTTT.

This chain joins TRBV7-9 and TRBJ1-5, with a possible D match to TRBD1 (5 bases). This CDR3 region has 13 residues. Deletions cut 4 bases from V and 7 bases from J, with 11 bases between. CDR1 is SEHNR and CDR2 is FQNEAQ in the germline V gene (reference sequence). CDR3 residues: CASSYLKGQPQHF. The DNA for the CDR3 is TGTGCCAGCAGCTACCTTAAGGGGCAGCCCCAGCATTTT. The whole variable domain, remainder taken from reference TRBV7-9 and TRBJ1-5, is DTGVSQNPRHKITKRGQNVTFRCDPISEHNRLYWYRQTLGQGPEFLTYFQNEAQLEKSRLLSDRFSAERPKGSFSTLEIQRTEQGDSAMYLCASSYLKGQPQHFGDGTRLSIL.

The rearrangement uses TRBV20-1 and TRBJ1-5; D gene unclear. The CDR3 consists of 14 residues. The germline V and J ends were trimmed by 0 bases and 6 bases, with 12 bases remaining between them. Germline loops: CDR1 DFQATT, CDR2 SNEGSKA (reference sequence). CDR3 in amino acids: CSARDPFDGQPQHF. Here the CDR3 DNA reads TGCAGTGCTAGAGATCCTTTTGATGGTCAGCCCCAGCATTTT.